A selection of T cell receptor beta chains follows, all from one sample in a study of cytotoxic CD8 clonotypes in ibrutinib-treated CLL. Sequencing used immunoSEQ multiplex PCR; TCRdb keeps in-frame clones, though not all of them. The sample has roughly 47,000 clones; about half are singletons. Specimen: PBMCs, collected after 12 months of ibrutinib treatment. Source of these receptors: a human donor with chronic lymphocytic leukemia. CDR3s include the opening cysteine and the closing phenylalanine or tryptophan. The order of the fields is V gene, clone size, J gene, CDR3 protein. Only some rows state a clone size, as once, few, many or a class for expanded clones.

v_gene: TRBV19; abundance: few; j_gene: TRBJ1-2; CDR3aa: CASSIRDTGMAYGYTF
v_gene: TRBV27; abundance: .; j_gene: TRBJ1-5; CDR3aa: CASRPRSDRANQPQHF
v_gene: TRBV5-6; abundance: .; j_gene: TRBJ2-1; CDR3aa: CASSQGLAGGLVQFF
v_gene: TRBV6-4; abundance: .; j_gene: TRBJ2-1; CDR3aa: CASRPDRGSYNEQFF
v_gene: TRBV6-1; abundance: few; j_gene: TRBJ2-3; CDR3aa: CASSEGLAGWGTDTQYF
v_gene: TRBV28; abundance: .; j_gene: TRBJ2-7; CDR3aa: CASRRREVTYEQYF
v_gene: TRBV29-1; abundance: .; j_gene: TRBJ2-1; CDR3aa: CSVRDRRRTSEQFF
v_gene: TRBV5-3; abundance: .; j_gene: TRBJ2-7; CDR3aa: CASTPRRAEQYF
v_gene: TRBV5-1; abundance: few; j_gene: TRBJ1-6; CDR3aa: CASSWRDRDNSPLHF
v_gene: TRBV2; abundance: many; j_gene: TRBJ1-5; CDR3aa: CASRGGTSNQPQHF
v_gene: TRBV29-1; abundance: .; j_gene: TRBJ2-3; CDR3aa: CSVKTGTGADTQYF
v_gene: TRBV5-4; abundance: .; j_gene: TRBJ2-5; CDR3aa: CASSYPPKETQYF
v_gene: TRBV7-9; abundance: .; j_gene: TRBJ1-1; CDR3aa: CASSRQGGNTEAFF
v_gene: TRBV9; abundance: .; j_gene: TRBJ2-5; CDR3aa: CASSPTPGNSGETQYF
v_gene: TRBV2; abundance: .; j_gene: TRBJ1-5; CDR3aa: CASTQGFGQPQHF
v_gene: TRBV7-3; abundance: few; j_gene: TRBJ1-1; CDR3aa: CASSPQGQNTEAFF
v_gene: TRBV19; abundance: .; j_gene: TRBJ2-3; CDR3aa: CASNPGTGGGGTQYF
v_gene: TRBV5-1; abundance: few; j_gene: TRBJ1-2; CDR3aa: CASSSSGGDLGYTF
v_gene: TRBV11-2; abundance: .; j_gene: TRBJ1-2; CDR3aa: CASSLDRRDRGQGYTF